This TCR beta chain stems from a study of technical replicates of blood from four donors. Sequencing used immunoSEQ multiplex PCR; TCRdb keeps in-frame clones, though not all of them. The data contain about 76,000 clones, roughly 90% of them singletons. The V segment lost 5 bases and the J segment 6 bases; nucleotides outside the gene matches: 6. Germline values: CDR1 MNHEY, CDR2 SMNVEV (reference sequence). The CDR3 totals 14 residues. The sample comprised T cells isolated from PBMCs. The J gene is TRBJ1-5, the V gene TRBV27; 8 bases fit TRBD1. This TCR was sampled from a human donor in good health. The CDR3, as DNA: TGTGCCAGCAGTCTTCGGACAGGGAGTCAGCCCCAGCATTTT. Encoded protein: CASSLRTGSQPQHF.